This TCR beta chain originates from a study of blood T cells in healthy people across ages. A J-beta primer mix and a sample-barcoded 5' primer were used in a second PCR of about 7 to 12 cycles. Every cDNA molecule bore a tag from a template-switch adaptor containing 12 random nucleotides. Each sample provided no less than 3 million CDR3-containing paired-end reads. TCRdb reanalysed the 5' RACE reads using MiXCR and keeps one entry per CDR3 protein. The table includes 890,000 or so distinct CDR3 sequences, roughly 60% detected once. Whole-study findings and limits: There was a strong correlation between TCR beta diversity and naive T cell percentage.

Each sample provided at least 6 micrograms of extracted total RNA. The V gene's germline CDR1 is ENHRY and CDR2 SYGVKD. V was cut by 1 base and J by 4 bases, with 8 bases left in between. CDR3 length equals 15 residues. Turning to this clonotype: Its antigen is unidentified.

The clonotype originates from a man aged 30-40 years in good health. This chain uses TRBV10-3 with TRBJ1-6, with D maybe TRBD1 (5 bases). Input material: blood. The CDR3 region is CAISEWDPYNSPLHF. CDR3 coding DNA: TGTGCCATCAGTGAGTGGGACCCGTATAATTCACCCCTCCACTTT.